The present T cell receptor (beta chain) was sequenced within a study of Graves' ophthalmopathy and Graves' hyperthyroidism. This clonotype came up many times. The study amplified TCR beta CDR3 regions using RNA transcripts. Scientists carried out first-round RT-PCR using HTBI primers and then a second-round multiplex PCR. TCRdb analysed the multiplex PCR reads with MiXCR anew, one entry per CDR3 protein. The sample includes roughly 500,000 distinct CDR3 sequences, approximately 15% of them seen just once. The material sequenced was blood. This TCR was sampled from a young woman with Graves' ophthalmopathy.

This CDR3 reads CASSDRTGAYTEAFF. The CDR3, as DNA: TGTGCCAGCAGTGATAGGACAGGGGCATACACTGAAGCTTTCTTT. This chain connects TRBV6-1 to TRBJ1-1; TRBD1 agrees at 9 bases. V gave up 3 bases and J gave up 3 bases; unmatched junction bases: 5. Germline-derived CDR1 and CDR2 are MNHNS and SASEGT. This CDR3 region has 15 residues.